A selection of T cell receptor beta chains follows, all from one sample in a study of T-cell memory formation after mild COVID-19. TCRdb re-called the 5' RACE reads through MiXCR, storing one row per CDR3 protein. In the table there are 350,000 or so distinct CDR3 sequences, under 25% of which are singletons. What was sequenced was PBMCs or a T cell subset sorted from them (not recorded which). The receptors derive from an adult woman who had mild COVID-19 (a few samples of this study predate the infection). Cell type and time point are not known. CDR3s include the opening cysteine and the closing phenylalanine or tryptophan. The D gene is left open where the match is weak. Expanded clones are given a class, and other clones once, few, many or no size at all.

TRBV5-1	TRBJ2-1	few	TRBD2	CASSRGTSGRNYNEQFF	TGCGCCAGCAGCCGCGGGACTAGCGGGAGGAACTACAATGAGCAGTTCTTC
TRBV6-2/TRBV6-3	TRBJ2-7	.	.	CASSTRNSGAYEQYF	TGTGCCAGCAGTACAAGAAACTCGGGAGCCTACGAGCAGTACTTC
TRBV25-1	TRBJ1-1	.	.	CASSDFGYTEAFF	TGTGCCAGCAGTGACTTCGGGTACACTGAAGCTTTCTTT
TRBV3-1	TRBJ2-1	many	.	CASSQDPGGSYNEQFF	TGTGCCAGCAGCCAAGACCCCGGGGGCTCCTACAATGAGCAGTTCTTC
TRBV27	TRBJ2-7	few	TRBD1	CASSSRGRVDEQYF	TGTGCCAGCAGTTCCAGGGGGAGAGTGGACGAGCAGTACTTC
TRBV7-9	TRBJ1-5	.	.	CASSAGGTGHQPQHF	TGTGCCAGCAGCGCCGGAGGCACGGGACATCAGCCCCAGCATTTT
TRBV9	TRBJ2-1	few	.	CASSVEPSGYNEQFF	TGTGCCAGCAGCGTAGAACCAAGCGGATACAATGAGCAGTTCTTC
TRBV15	TRBJ2-7	few	.	CATSRDQGTSYEQYF	TGTGCCACCAGCAGAGATCAGGGGACATCCTACGAGCAGTACTTC
TRBV6-5	TRBJ2-3	few	TRBD2	CASRIIAGAGLNF	TGTGCCAGCAGGATCATAGCGGGGGCCGGCCTCAATTTT
TRBV19	TRBJ1-2	.	TRBD1	CASSIPGQGLYGYTF	TGTGCCAGTAGTATTCCGGGACAGGGATTATATGGCTACACCTTC